These T cell receptor beta chains were read from a single sample in a study of spatial heterogeneity in lung cancer. TCRdb itself ran the 5' RACE reads through MiXCR, one entry per CDR3 protein. The sample has about 92,000 distinct CDR3 sequences; less than 15% are singletons. This sample comprised PBMCs, obtained at surgery. Receptors were obtained from a male donor with early-stage non-small cell lung cancer. Each CDR3 is given with its conserved first and last residue. A D gene is named only where the DNA matches it firmly. Not all rows give a size; the values are once, few, many and, for expanded clones, a class.

j_gene: TRBJ2-1; v_gene: TRBV20-1; d_gene: TRBD2; abundance: few; CDR3aa: CSARKGVAGGNEQFF; CDR3nt: TGCAGTGCTAGAAAAGGGGTAGCGGGAGGCAATGAGCAGTTCTTC
j_gene: TRBJ2-2; v_gene: TRBV5-1; d_gene: TRBD2; abundance: few; CDR3aa: CASIRLAGDTGELFF; CDR3nt: TGCGCCAGCATTCGACTAGCGGGAGACACCGGGGAGCTGTTTTTT
j_gene: TRBJ2-2; v_gene: TRBV7-2; d_gene: -; abundance: -; CDR3aa: CASSLRTGNTGELFF; CDR3nt: TGTGCCAGCAGCTTAAGGACTGGGAACACCGGGGAGCTGTTTTTT
j_gene: TRBJ2-1; v_gene: TRBV25-1; d_gene: -; abundance: few; CDR3aa: CASSRGLSSSYNEQFF; CDR3nt: TGTGCCAGCAGCCGGGGACTCTCTAGCTCCTACAATGAGCAGTTCTTC
j_gene: TRBJ2-5; v_gene: TRBV7-3; d_gene: -; abundance: -; CDR3aa: CASSFAGQETQYF; CDR3nt: TGTGCCAGCAGCTTTGCGGGGCAAGAGACCCAGTACTTC
j_gene: TRBJ2-2; v_gene: TRBV7-2; d_gene: -; abundance: few; CDR3aa: CASSLGGYSGELFF; CDR3nt: TGTGCCAGCAGCTTAGGCGGGTACAGCGGGGAGCTGTTTTTT
j_gene: TRBJ2-5; v_gene: TRBV10-3; d_gene: -; abundance: many; CDR3aa: CAIGTGETQYF; CDR3nt: TGTGCCATCGGGACCGGAGAGACCCAGTACTTC
j_gene: TRBJ2-3; v_gene: TRBV6-1; d_gene: TRBD2; abundance: -; CDR3aa: CASSVGGSALATDTQYF; CDR3nt: TGTGCCAGCAGTGTCGGCGGGAGCGCCCTCGCCACAGATACGCAGTATTTT
j_gene: TRBJ1-1; v_gene: TRBV29-1; d_gene: -; abundance: few; CDR3aa: CSVSPEANTEAFF; CDR3nt: TGCAGCGTCTCCCCGGAGGCGAACACTGAAGCTTTCTTT
j_gene: TRBJ1-1; v_gene: TRBV3-1; d_gene: -; abundance: many; CDR3aa: CASSQGTVPNTEAFF; CDR3nt: TGTGCCAGCAGCCAAGGGACAGTACCGAACACTGAAGCTTTCTTT
j_gene: TRBJ2-1; v_gene: TRBV28; d_gene: -; abundance: many; CDR3aa: CASTSVRYNEQFF; CDR3nt: TGTGCCAGCACCTCAGTAAGGTACAATGAGCAGTTCTTC
j_gene: TRBJ2-5; v_gene: TRBV4-2; d_gene: TRBD1; abundance: few; CDR3aa: CASREHRGRKTQYF; CDR3nt: TGTGCCAGCAGGGAACACAGGGGTCGAAAGACCCAGTACTTC
j_gene: TRBJ2-5; v_gene: TRBV7-9; d_gene: TRBD2; abundance: many; CDR3aa: CASAGGLETQYF; CDR3nt: TGTGCCAGCGCGGGGGGCCTTGAGACCCAGTACTTC
j_gene: TRBJ1-5; v_gene: TRBV6-1; d_gene: -; abundance: -; CDR3aa: CASSEVHNRGNQPQHF; CDR3nt: TGTGCCAGCAGTGAAGTCCACAACCGGGGCAATCAGCCCCAGCATTTT
j_gene: TRBJ1-2; v_gene: TRBV18; d_gene: -; abundance: -; CDR3aa: CASSPGNNYGYTF; CDR3nt: TGTGCCAGCTCACCCGGGAATAACTATGGCTACACCTTC
j_gene: TRBJ1-1; v_gene: TRBV3-1; d_gene: TRBD1; abundance: -; CDR3aa: CASSQIRQGAEAFF; CDR3nt: TGTGCCAGCAGCCAAATTCGACAGGGAGCTGAAGCTTTCTTT
j_gene: TRBJ2-7; v_gene: TRBV27; d_gene: -; abundance: few; CDR3aa: CASSLSPAVFEQYF; CDR3nt: TGTGCCAGCAGTTTATCCCCCGCAGTCTTTGAGCAGTACTTC
j_gene: TRBJ2-3; v_gene: TRBV7-9; d_gene: -; abundance: -; CDR3aa: CASSSGLVPDTQYF; CDR3nt: TGTGCCAGCAGCTCGGGACTCGTCCCGGATACGCAGTATTTT
j_gene: TRBJ1-1; v_gene: TRBV10-2; d_gene: TRBD1; abundance: -; CDR3aa: CASRNGQGSEAFF; CDR3nt: TGCGCCAGCAGGAATGGACAGGGCTCTGAAGCTTTCTTT
j_gene: TRBJ1-5; v_gene: TRBV20-1; d_gene: -; abundance: few; CDR3aa: CSAIVSGNQPQHF; CDR3nt: TGCAGTGCTATTGTGTCAGGGAATCAGCCCCAGCATTTT
j_gene: TRBJ1-5; v_gene: TRBV6-2/TRBV6-3; d_gene: TRBD1; abundance: -; CDR3aa: CASSYQLLGTGSEPQHF; CDR3nt: TGTGCCAGCAGTTACCAATTACTCGGGACAGGGAGTGAGCCCCAGCATTTT
j_gene: TRBJ2-5; v_gene: TRBV7-6; d_gene: TRBD1; abundance: many; CDR3aa: CASSKGTGGMETQYF; CDR3nt: TGTGCCAGCAGCAAAGGGACAGGGGGGATGGAGACCCAGTACTTC
j_gene: TRBJ2-3; v_gene: TRBV5-6; d_gene: -; abundance: many; CDR3aa: CASSGRGVSTDTQYF; CDR3nt: TGTGCCAGCAGCGGGCGGGGAGTTAGCACAGATACGCAGTATTTT
j_gene: TRBJ1-5; v_gene: TRBV20-1; d_gene: -; abundance: few; CDR3aa: CSALRGGYSSNQPQHF; CDR3nt: TGCAGTGCCCTCCGGGGGGGGTATTCTAGCAATCAGCCCCAGCATTTT
j_gene: TRBJ2-1; v_gene: TRBV28; d_gene: TRBD2; abundance: -; CDR3aa: CASSYMGAGGRYEQFF; CDR3nt: TGTGCCAGCAGTTACATGGGGGCGGGAGGTAGATATGAGCAGTTCTTC
j_gene: TRBJ2-3; v_gene: TRBV6-1; d_gene: TRBD1; abundance: few; CDR3aa: CASRMGQDGTDTQYF; CDR3nt: TGTGCCAGCAGAATGGGACAGGATGGGACAGATACGCAGTATTTT
j_gene: TRBJ2-7; v_gene: TRBV20-1; d_gene: -; abundance: few; CDR3aa: CSARVSWYEQYF; CDR3nt: TGCAGTGCTAGAGTTAGCTGGTACGAGCAGTACTTC
j_gene: TRBJ1-4; v_gene: TRBV28; d_gene: -; abundance: -; CDR3aa: CASRGPATNEKLFF; CDR3nt: TGTGCCAGCAGGGGGCCCGCAACTAATGAAAAACTGTTTTTT
j_gene: TRBJ2-3; v_gene: TRBV14; d_gene: -; abundance: few; CDR3aa: CASSQYLDPYLDTQYF; CDR3nt: TGTGCCAGCAGCCAATACCTAGATCCGTATTTAGATACGCAGTATTTT
j_gene: TRBJ2-5; v_gene: TRBV30; d_gene: -; abundance: once; CDR3aa: CAWSLFGQETQYF; CDR3nt: TGTGCCTGGAGTCTTTTTGGCCAAGAGACCCAGTACTTC
j_gene: TRBJ1-3; v_gene: TRBV30; d_gene: -; abundance: -; CDR3aa: CAWSSLSSGNTIYF; CDR3nt: TGTGCCTGGAGTAGCTTGAGCTCTGGAAACACCATATATTTT
j_gene: TRBJ1-3; v_gene: TRBV4-1; d_gene: -; abundance: many; CDR3aa: CASSQEVFTGNTIYF; CDR3nt: TGCGCCAGCAGCCAAGAGGTATTTACTGGAAACACCATATATTTT
j_gene: TRBJ2-7; v_gene: TRBV11-1; d_gene: -; abundance: many; CDR3aa: CASSLVRTSGYEQYF; CDR3nt: TGTGCCAGCAGCTTAGTACGGACGTCGGGCTACGAGCAGTACTTC
j_gene: TRBJ2-5; v_gene: TRBV29-1; d_gene: -; abundance: few; CDR3aa: CSVPTGSETQYF; CDR3nt: TGCAGCGTTCCAACGGGGTCCGAGACCCAGTACTTC
j_gene: TRBJ2-7; v_gene: TRBV20-1; d_gene: TRBD1; abundance: -; CDR3aa: CSARTTGGEQYF; CDR3nt: TGCAGTGCTAGAACGACAGGGGGCGAGCAGTACTTC
j_gene: TRBJ2-3; v_gene: TRBV11-2; d_gene: TRBD1; abundance: few; CDR3aa: CASSLSYRGRGTDTQYF; CDR3nt: TGTGCCAGCAGCTTGTCCTACAGGGGGCGCGGAACAGATACGCAGTATTTT
j_gene: TRBJ2-1; v_gene: TRBV5-1; d_gene: -; abundance: few; CDR3aa: CASSLSPFNEQFF; CDR3nt: TGCGCCAGCAGCTTGAGCCCCTTCAATGAGCAGTTCTTC
j_gene: TRBJ2-2; v_gene: TRBV3-1; d_gene: -; abundance: -; CDR3aa: CASSQDRWISLNTGELFF; CDR3nt: TGTGCCAGCAGCCAAGATCGGTGGATCTCCCTTAACACCGGGGAGCTGTTTTTT
j_gene: TRBJ2-5; v_gene: TRBV7-2; d_gene: TRBD2; abundance: -; CDR3aa: CASSPSGLAGGLVKTQYF; CDR3nt: TGTGCCAGCAGCCCTTCGGGACTAGCGGGGGGGCTGGTGAAGACCCAGTACTTC
j_gene: TRBJ1-1; v_gene: TRBV28; d_gene: -; abundance: few; CDR3aa: CATTEGRGGRAFF; CDR3nt: TGTGCCACCACGGAAGGTAGGGGGGGAAGAGCTTTCTTT
j_gene: TRBJ1-2; v_gene: TRBV20-1; d_gene: -; abundance: few; CDR3aa: CSAPQTGFYGYTF; CDR3nt: TGCAGTGCTCCTCAGACAGGCTTTTATGGCTACACCTTC
j_gene: TRBJ1-6; v_gene: TRBV6-5; d_gene: -; abundance: -; CDR3aa: CASSYSRQRDNSPLHF; CDR3nt: TGTGCCAGCAGTTACTCGCGACAGCGAGATAATTCACCCCTCCACTTT
j_gene: TRBJ1-2; v_gene: TRBV10-3; d_gene: -; abundance: few; CDR3aa: CAMGGGYGYTF; CDR3nt: TGTGCCATGGGGGGCGGCTATGGCTACACCTTC
j_gene: TRBJ1-5; v_gene: TRBV30; d_gene: TRBD1; abundance: few; CDR3aa: CAWSVQGAQPQHF; CDR3nt: TGTGCCTGGAGTGTACAGGGGGCCCAGCCCCAGCATTTT
j_gene: TRBJ1-1; v_gene: TRBV6-5; d_gene: -; abundance: few; CDR3aa: CASSYAALGTEAFF; CDR3nt: TGTGCCAGCAGTTACGCGGCCTTAGGCACTGAAGCTTTCTTT
j_gene: TRBJ1-2; v_gene: TRBV4-3; d_gene: -; abundance: few; CDR3aa: CASSHLTQGTWGYTF; CDR3nt: TGCGCCAGCAGCCATCTGACCCAGGGTACCTGGGGCTACACCTTC
j_gene: TRBJ2-7; v_gene: TRBV24-1; d_gene: -; abundance: -; CDR3aa: CATSDLRGDEQYF; CDR3nt: TGTGCCACCAGTGATTTGAGGGGCGACGAGCAGTACTTC
j_gene: TRBJ2-3; v_gene: TRBV29-1; d_gene: -; abundance: -; CDR3aa: CSVEAGKVTDTQYF; CDR3nt: TGCAGCGTTGAAGCCGGAAAGGTCACAGATACGCAGTATTTT
j_gene: TRBJ2-3; v_gene: TRBV6-2/TRBV6-3; d_gene: TRBD1; abundance: many; CDR3aa: CASSRNDRGGTDTQYF; CDR3nt: TGTGCCAGCAGCCGAAACGACAGGGGAGGAACAGATACGCAGTATTTT
j_gene: TRBJ2-2; v_gene: TRBV7-3; d_gene: -; abundance: few; CDR3aa: CASSLNSHTGELFF; CDR3nt: TGTGCCAGCAGCTTAAACAGCCACACCGGGGAGCTGTTTTTT
j_gene: TRBJ2-1; v_gene: TRBV12-3/TRBV12-4; d_gene: -; abundance: -; CDR3aa: CASRPPEASSYNEQFF; CDR3nt: TGTGCCAGCAGGCCACCGGAGGCGAGCTCCTACAATGAGCAGTTCTTC
j_gene: TRBJ1-5; v_gene: TRBV6-2/TRBV6-3; d_gene: -; abundance: few; CDR3aa: CASTLRGYSNQPQHF; CDR3nt: TGTGCCAGCACCCTCAGGGGTTATAGCAATCAGCCCCAGCATTTT
j_gene: TRBJ2-1; v_gene: TRBV11-2; d_gene: -; abundance: -; CDR3aa: CASSLVIAGEQFF; CDR3nt: TGTGCCAGCAGCTTAGTTATTGCCGGAGAGCAGTTCTTC
j_gene: TRBJ2-1; v_gene: TRBV7-2; d_gene: TRBD2; abundance: few; CDR3aa: CASSSSGGGFVSEQFF; CDR3nt: TGTGCCAGCAGCTCCTCCGGCGGGGGGTTCGTTAGTGAGCAGTTCTTC
j_gene: TRBJ1-2; v_gene: TRBV28; d_gene: -; abundance: few; CDR3aa: CASSRSDSSYGYTF; CDR3nt: TGTGCCAGCAGTCGATCGGACAGTTCCTATGGCTACACCTTC